Following are 19 T cell receptor beta chains from one sample sequenced in a study of blood T cell repertoires in COVID-19. Repertoires were generated with immunoSEQ multiplex PCR, while TCRdb's copy carries only in-frame clones and drops some. This table has over 150,000 clones, 70% to 90% appearing once. The sequenced sample was peripheral blood. These receptor sequences come from a man aged 50 or older with active or convalescent COVID-19.

The chain joins TRBV28 to TRBJ1-6; D is ambiguous. Trimming shortened V by 7 bases and J by 7 bases, and 8 bases separated the two germline ends. The germline V gene has CDR1 MDHEN and CDR2 SYDVKM. This CDR3 has 12 residues. The DNA for the CDR3 is TGTGCCAGCACCCAGACAAATTCACCCCTCCACTTT. Amino acid sequence: CASTQTNSPLHF.

The chain uses TRBV3-1 (or the pseudogene TRBV3-2) and TRBJ1-2; 7 positions agree with TRBD1. J lost 8 bases, V lost 1 base, and 10 bases had no gene match. The CDR3 is 15 amino acids. Germline V gene sequence: CDR1 LGHDT, CDR2 YNNKEL (reference sequence). CDR3 amino acids: CASSQVQGVRSGYTF. In nucleotides, the CDR3 is TGTGCCAGCAGCCAAGTTCAGGGGGTAAGGTCGGGCTACACCTTC.

The V gene is TRBV20-1, the J gene TRBJ2-3, with 10 bases matching TRBD2. CDR3 size: 17 residues. The germline CDR1 and CDR2 sequences are DFQATT and SNEGSKA (reference sequence). Unmatched junction bases numbered 13, after V lost 3 bases and J lost 4 bases. DNA for the CDR3: TGCAGTGCTAGTGTAATAGCGGGGGGCCCGGGAGCAGATACGCAGTATTTT. Translated: CSASVIAGGPGADTQYF.

V usage is TRBV7-3 and J usage is TRBJ2-1; the match to TRBD2 covers 8 bases. The CDR3 extends over 15 amino acids. V shed 0 bases, J shed 4 bases, and the junction held 2 bases outside the gene matches. CDR1 and CDR2 from the germline V gene are SGHTA and FQGTGA. The CDR3 loop reads CASSLTSGKYNEQFF. CDR3 DNA sequence: TGTGCCAGCAGCTTAACTAGCGGGAAGTACAATGAGCAGTTCTTC.

V is TRBV19 and J is TRBJ2-1, with TRBD2 matching over 12 bases. The trim removed 5 bases at V and 0 bases at J, leaving 8 bases unmatched. Germline lookup yields CDR1 LNHDA and CDR2 SQIVND (reference sequence). This CDR3 region has 18 residues. Here the CDR3 DNA reads TGTGCCAGTAGTTTAAGCCGGACTAGCGGGATCTCCTACAATGAGCAGTTCTTC. The encoded protein is CASSLSRTSGISYNEQFF.

This rearrangement joins TRBV6-2 or TRBV6-3 to TRBJ1-2, with TRBD1 matching over 9 bases. Trimming removed 6 bases from V and 6 bases from J; junction bases left unmatched: 5. The CDR3 is 13 residues long. Germline loops: CDR1 MNHEY, CDR2 SVGEGT. CDR3 DNA: TGTGCCAGCAGCGACAGGGGGATCGATGGCTACACCTTC. It translates to CASSDRGIDGYTF.

The V call is TRBV9, the J call TRBJ2-7, with D possibly being TRBD2 (5 bases). Germline CDR1 reads SGDLS; CDR2 reads YYNGEE. V lost 2 bases and J lost 2, with 14 bases in between. The CDR3 has 15 residues. Written as DNA, the CDR3 is TGTGCCAGCAGCGTTCAGAGCGGTTGGACCTACGAGCAGTACTTC. This encodes CASSVQSGWTYEQYF.

The chain is built from TRBV12-5 and TRBJ2-3; TRBD2 matches 9 bases. CDR1 is LGHNT, CDR2 FRNRAP, per germline. J lost 2 bases, V lost 1 base, and 1 base had no gene match. The CDR3 totals 15 residues. CDR3 in DNA: TGTGCTAGTGGTTTGGGACTAGCGGACACAGATACGCAGTATTTT. As protein: CASGLGLADTDTQYF. Using reference TRBV12-5 and TRBJ2-3 for the parts outside the CDR3, the full variable domain is DARVTQTPRHKVTEMGQEVTMRCQPILGHNTVFWYRQTMMQGLELLAYFRNRAPLDDSGMPKDRFSAEMPDATLATLKIQPSEPRDSAVYFCASGLGLADTDTQYFGPGTRLTVL.

In DNA, the CDR3 is TGTGCCAGCAGCGTTGACAGCTATGGCTACACCTTC. Protein sequence: CASSVDSYGYTF. The chain recombines TRBV9 with TRBJ1-2; a possible D gene is TRBD1 (5 bases). Germline CDR1 reads SGDLS; CDR2 reads YYNGEE. V was pared by 2 bases and J by 4 bases, with 6 bases between. The CDR3 has 12 residues.

CDR3 loop: CASSLDSKGGTDTQYF. In nucleotides, the CDR3 is TGTGCCAGCAGCCTCGATTCGAAGGGGGGCACAGATACGCAGTATTTT. J is TRBJ2-3 and V is TRBV7-2; possibly TRBD1 for D (6 bases). Trimming removed 5 bases at V and 1 base at J, with 16 bases between. The CDR3 has 16 amino acids. CDR1 is SGHTA and CDR2 is FQGNSA in the germline V gene.

V and J are TRBV15 and TRBJ1-5; 8 nucleotides align to TRBD1. CDR3 length: 15 amino acids. Germline CDR1 reads LNHNV; CDR2 reads YYDKDF (reference sequence). V shed 1 base, J shed 6 bases, and the junction held 5 bases outside the gene matches. CDR3 sequence reads: CATSRGTGGFQPQHF. The CDR3 DNA reads as TGTGCCACCAGCAGAGGCACAGGGGGGTTTCAGCCCCAGCATTTT.

This clone has more than one count but fewer than ten. This rearrangement joins TRBV24-1 to TRBJ2-2, with a weak D call TRBD1 (5 bases). With 9 bases removed from V and 2 bases from J, the gap between germline ends came to 12 bases. The germline CDR1 and CDR2 sequences are KGHDR and SFDVKD. The CDR3 extends over 14 amino acids. Here the CDR3 reads CATGAWGNTGELFF. In DNA form, the CDR3 reads TGTGCCACCGGGGCTTGGGGAAACACCGGGGAGCTGTTTTTT.

The chain links TRBV20-1 to TRBJ1-4; D is undetermined. Trimming removed 6 bases from V and 6 bases from J, with 8 bases in between. Per the germline V gene, CDR1 is DFQATT and CDR2 is SNEGSKA (reference sequence). The CDR3 is 11 residues long. The CDR3 here is CSARRDEKLFF. CDR3 in DNA: TGCAGTGCACGCCGAGATGAAAAACTGTTTTTT.

The CDR3 nucleotides read TGTGCCAGCATCGAGCAACCGGGACAGGGGGCCTACGAGCAGTACTTC. Its protein is CASIEQPGQGAYEQYF. The rearrangement uses TRBV6-6 and TRBJ2-7; 11 nucleotides align to TRBD1. The length of the CDR3 is 16 residues. Germline CDR1 and CDR2: MNHNY and SVGAGI (reference sequence). The ends lost 7 bases at V and 2 bases at J; junction bases unmatched: 10.

The V and J genes are TRBV2 and TRBJ2-3, with TRBD2 matching over 10 bases. The junction had 6 bases not matched to a gene; V was cut back by 6 bases and J by 3 bases. Looked up from germline, CDR1 is SNHLY and CDR2 is FYNNEI. The CDR3 has 15 residues. DNA of the CDR3: TGTGCCAGCAGCCTAGCGGGAGATGGAACAGATACGCAGTATTTT. Translating gives CASSLAGDGTDTQYF.

This CDR3 is CASSRRQGVDSPLHF. The CDR3 region has the DNA TGTGCCAGCAGCAGGCGACAGGGGGTTGATTCACCCCTCCACTTT. This sequence joins TRBV7-8 and TRBJ1-6; the match to TRBD1 covers 9 bases. After removal of 5 bases from V and 8 bases from J, the junction contained 7 bases not matched to a gene. The V gene's germline CDR1 is SGHVS and CDR2 FQNEAQ. The CDR3 has 15 residues.

The rearrangement uses TRBV11-1 and TRBJ2-3, with TRBD1 matching over 7 bases. Trimming at V came to 1 base and at J to 0 bases, leaving 4 bases not matched to a gene. This CDR3 has 16 residues. Per germline, CDR1 SGHAT and CDR2 FQDESV (reference sequence). The CDR3 DNA sequence: TGTGCCAGCAGCTTAGGGGGACAGACGAGCACAGATACGCAGTATTTT. Amino acids: CASSLGGQTSTDTQYF.

V is TRBV6-5 and J is TRBJ2-1; D gene unclear. Germline CDR1 and CDR2: MNHEY and SVGAGI. The length of the CDR3 is 13 residues. Trimming removed 6 bases from V and 9 bases from J, with 15 bases in between. Here the CDR3 reads CASRRPIGGEQFF. The CDR3, as DNA: TGTGCCAGCAGACGACCAATCGGCGGTGAGCAGTTCTTC.

This chain joins TRBV19 and TRBJ1-5, with D possibly TRBD1 on 6 matching bases. CDR1 LNHDA and CDR2 SQIVND come from the germline V gene (reference sequence). V was shortened by 6 bases and J by 3 bases, with 12 bases between the two germline ends. This CDR3 spans 14 amino acids. CDR3 in DNA: TGTGCCAGTAGATACACAGGGCACAATCAGCCCCAGCATTTT. This translates into CASRYTGHNQPQHF.